This TCR beta chain was captured in a study of cytomegalovirus exposure and HLA in healthy donors. With 60 Vbeta and 13 Jbeta primers, the PCR was carried out. Produced via immunoSEQ multiplex PCR; TCRdb's table is partial and in-frame only. This sample has over 150,000 clones; 77% occur once, and the top ten carry about 1.5%. Trimming took off 3 bases at V and 6 bases at J, with 11 bases between the two ends. There are 13 residues in the CDR3. Germline V lookup: CDR1 MGHDK, CDR2 SYGVNS. Points from the study as a whole: Cytomegalovirus-associated status was assigned to some 160 TCR beta chains.

Each donor was healthy, and each was a bone marrow donor. Remarks on this clone: What it binds is unknown.

The rearrangement uses TRBV25-1 and TRBJ1-1; D remains ambiguous. Material for sequencing was PBMCs. This clonotype was sampled from a woman younger than 45 in good health and CMV-seropositive. CDR3 coding DNA: TGTGCCAGCAGTGATGGGCGCGGGGCTGAAGCTTTCTTT. This codes for CASSDGRGAEAFF.